The clone carrying this TCR beta chain has only a few counts. TCRdb processed the RT-PCR reads anew with MiXCR; each CDR3 protein has one entry. The table shows approximately 210,000 distinct CDR3 sequences, with approximately 41% occurring only once. Per germline, CDR1 SGHVS and CDR2 FQNEAQ. The CDR3 is made up of 13 amino acids. Between the trimmed V and J ends, which lost 5 bases and 8 bases, there was a span of 15 bases. These data come from a study of patients and donors after allogeneic stem cell transplantation. The material sequenced was blood, either unsorted or a sorted T cell fraction (not recorded which). The rearrangement uses TRBV7-8 and TRBJ1-2; D gene ambiguous. This TCR was sampled from a human donor who was either an allogeneic HSCT recipient or a stem cell or donor lymphocyte infusion donor (not recorded which). It is not recorded whose cells these are; they may come from a transplant donor. The CDR3 region has the DNA TGTGCCAGCAGCCCAGACATATTTCAAGGCTACACCTTC. It specifies CASSPDIFQGYTF.